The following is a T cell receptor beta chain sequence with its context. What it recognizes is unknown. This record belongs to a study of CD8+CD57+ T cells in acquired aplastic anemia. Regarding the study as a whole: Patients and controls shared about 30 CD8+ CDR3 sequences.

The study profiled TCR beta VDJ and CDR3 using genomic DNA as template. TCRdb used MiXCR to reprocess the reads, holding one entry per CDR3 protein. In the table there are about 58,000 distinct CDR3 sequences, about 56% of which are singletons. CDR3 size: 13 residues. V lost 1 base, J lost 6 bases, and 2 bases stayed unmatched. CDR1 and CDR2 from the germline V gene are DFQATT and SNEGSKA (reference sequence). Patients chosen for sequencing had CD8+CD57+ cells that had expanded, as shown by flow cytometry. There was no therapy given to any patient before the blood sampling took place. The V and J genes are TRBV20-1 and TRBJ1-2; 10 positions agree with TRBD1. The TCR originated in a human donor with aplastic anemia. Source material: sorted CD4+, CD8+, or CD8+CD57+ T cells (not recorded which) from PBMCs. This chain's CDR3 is CSARVGTGDGYTF. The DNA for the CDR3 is TGCAGTGCTAGAGTCGGGACAGGGGATGGCTACACCTTC.